This TCR beta chain was identified in a study of cytomegalovirus exposure and HLA in healthy donors. Trimming stripped 0 bases from V and 5 bases from J, with 11 bases between. This CDR3 comprises 15 residues. Germline V CDR1 and CDR2: LNHNV, YYDKDF (reference sequence). Researchers ran the PCR with 60 Vbeta and 13 Jbeta primers. Here immunoSEQ multiplex PCR was the method, and the copy in TCRdb shows in-frame clones only, minus some. The profile shows 150,000 or so clones, roughly 77% of them singletons. The receptor comes from a man younger than 35 in good health and CMV-seropositive. The specimen sequenced was PBMCs. V usage is TRBV15 and J usage is TRBJ1-3; D is perhaps TRBD1 (6 bases). The CDR3 DNA follows: TGTGCCACCAGCAGAGACGGACAGATTAGAAACACCATATATTTT. This gives the protein CATSRDGQIRNTIYF.